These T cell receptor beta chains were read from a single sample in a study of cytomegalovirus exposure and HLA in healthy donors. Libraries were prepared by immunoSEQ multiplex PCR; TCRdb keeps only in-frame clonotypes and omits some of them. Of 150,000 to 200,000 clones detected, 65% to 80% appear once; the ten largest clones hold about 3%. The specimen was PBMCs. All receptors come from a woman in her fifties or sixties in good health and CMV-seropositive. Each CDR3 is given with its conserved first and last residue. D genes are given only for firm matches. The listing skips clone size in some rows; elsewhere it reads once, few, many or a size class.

TGTGCCAGCAGCCAAGGAGGGAACACTGAAGCTTTCTTT | CASSQGGNTEAFF | TRBV4-2 | NA | few | TRBJ1-1
TGTGCCAGCAGCCCGGGACAGGGGGCCGGTCAGCCCCAGCATTTT | CASSPGQGAGQPQHF | TRBV6-5 | TRBD1 | NA | TRBJ1-5
TGTGCCAGCAGCCGGGACAGCGAGCAGTACTTC | CASSRDSEQYF | TRBV11-2 | TRBD1 | NA | TRBJ2-7
TGCGCCAGCAGCCAAGGTGTTACACAGGCCGCTAACTATGGCTACACCTTC | CASSQGVTQAANYGYTF | TRBV4-1 | NA | few | TRBJ1-2
TGCGCCAGCAGCCACGGCGGGATGAACACTGAAGCTTTCTTT | CASSHGGMNTEAFF | TRBV5-1 | NA | once | TRBJ1-1
TGTGCCAGCAGTCGGTACAGGGGCACTGAAGCTTTCTTT | CASSRYRGTEAFF | TRBV7-9 | TRBD1 | NA | TRBJ1-1
TGCGCCAGCAGCTTGGAGACAGGGGTATGGGGCTACACCTTC | CASSLETGVWGYTF | TRBV5-1 | TRBD1 | NA | TRBJ1-2
TGTGCCAGCTCAGCTACAGAGAACACTGAAGCTTTCTTT | CASSATENTEAFF | TRBV18 | NA | NA | TRBJ1-1
TGTGCCACCAGCAGAGATAGGACAGGCTTTATCTATGGCTACACCTTC | CATSRDRTGFIYGYTF | TRBV15 | TRBD1 | NA | TRBJ1-2
TGCAGCGTTGCGACAGGTTCTGAGCAGTTCTTC | CSVATGSEQFF | TRBV29-1 | NA | NA | TRBJ2-1
TGCGCCAGCAGCCAAGATGGGCAGGGGGCTCGAGGCTACACCTTC | CASSQDGQGARGYTF | TRBV4-1 | TRBD1 | few | TRBJ1-2
TGTGCCAGCAGCTTACAGGTGAACACTGAAGCTTTCTTT | CASSLQVNTEAFF | TRBV7-9 | NA | NA | TRBJ1-1
TGTGCCTGGAGTGGCGCAGGGGTGAACTATAATTCACCCCTCCACTTT | CAWSGAGVNYNSPLHF | TRBV30 | NA | NA | TRBJ1-6
TGTGCCAGCAACCGAGAGTGGGGGGACGAGCAGTACTTC | CASNREWGDEQYF | TRBV2 | NA | NA | TRBJ2-7
TGTGCCAGCAGACAGCTGGTCGCCGAGCAGTACTTC | CASRQLVAEQYF | TRBV2 | NA | NA | TRBJ2-7
TGTGCCAGCAGCCCTGGCAGGCAAGAGACCCAGTACTTC | CASSPGRQETQYF | TRBV7-3 | NA | NA | TRBJ2-5
TGTGCCAGAAGCCCGCACAGGGGCACCTACGAGCAGTACTTC | CARSPHRGTYEQYF | TRBV5-3 | TRBD1 | once | TRBJ2-7
TGTGCCAGCATCCTAGGGGCCATACTTGAGACCCAGTACTTC | CASILGAILETQYF | TRBV7-8 | NA | NA | TRBJ2-5
TGCGCCAGCAGCTTGTACGGGGGGGGGTACAATGAGCAGTTCTTC | CASSLYGGGYNEQFF | TRBV5-1 | TRBD2 | NA | TRBJ2-1
TGTGCCAGCAGCCTTTGGCAGGGGAATGGCAGGAAGACCCAGTACTTC | CASSLWQGNGRKTQYF | TRBV13 | NA | NA | TRBJ2-5
TGCGCCAGCAGCCGGGGTCGGCAAGAGACCCAGTACTTC | CASSRGRQETQYF | TRBV5-1 | NA | NA | TRBJ2-5
TGTGCCAGCAGCGAGAACCTCGGGACCAAAAACATTCAGTACTTC | CASSENLGTKNIQYF | TRBV5-5 | NA | NA | TRBJ2-4
TGTGCCAGCAGCAACAGTGGTGAGCAGTTCTTC | CASSNSGEQFF | TRBV9 | NA | NA | TRBJ2-1
TGTGCCAGCAGCAGGATTGAGGGAGGCTACACCTTC | CASSRIEGGYTF | TRBV6-5 | NA | NA | TRBJ1-2
TGTGCCAGCAGTTACTCGGTAGGAAGGGGCAACTATGGCTACACCTTC | CASSYSVGRGNYGYTF | TRBV6-5 | NA | once | TRBJ1-2
TGTGCCAGCAGTTTGGACAGGGGGACTGAAGCTTTCTTT | CASSLDRGTEAFF | TRBV27 | TRBD1 | few | TRBJ1-1
TGTGCCAGCAGCCCCCAGGGTGGCTATAATTCACCCCTCCACTTT | CASSPQGGYNSPLHF | TRBV5-6 | NA | few | TRBJ1-6
TGTGCCAGTAGTCCTCTCCTTAGCGGGGGGGGGACCCAGTACTTC | CASSPLLSGGGTQYF | TRBV19 | TRBD2 | NA | TRBJ2-5
TGTGCCAGCAGCTCCGAACAGACCAGCTCTGGAAACACCATATATTTT | CASSSEQTSSGNTIYF | TRBV7-2 | NA | NA | TRBJ1-3
TGTGCCAGCAGCCCCCTGGGGACTAGTGCTTTCGAGCAGTACTTC | CASSPLGTSAFEQYF | TRBV9 | TRBD2 | few | TRBJ2-7
TGTGCCAGTAGTCCCTATACCGGGGGAACCTACGAGCAGTACTTC | CASSPYTGGTYEQYF | TRBV19 | NA | NA | TRBJ2-7